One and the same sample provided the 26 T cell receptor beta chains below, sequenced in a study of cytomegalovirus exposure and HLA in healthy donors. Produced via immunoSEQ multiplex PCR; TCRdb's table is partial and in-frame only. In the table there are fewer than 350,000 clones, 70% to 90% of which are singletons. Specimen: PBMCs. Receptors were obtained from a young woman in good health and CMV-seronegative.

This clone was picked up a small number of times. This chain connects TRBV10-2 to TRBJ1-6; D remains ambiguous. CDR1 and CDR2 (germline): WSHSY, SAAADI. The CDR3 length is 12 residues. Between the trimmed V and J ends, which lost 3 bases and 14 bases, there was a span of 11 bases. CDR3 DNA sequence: TGCGCCAGCAGTGACTCCACGGTAGCCCTCCACTTT. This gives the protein CASSDSTVALHF.

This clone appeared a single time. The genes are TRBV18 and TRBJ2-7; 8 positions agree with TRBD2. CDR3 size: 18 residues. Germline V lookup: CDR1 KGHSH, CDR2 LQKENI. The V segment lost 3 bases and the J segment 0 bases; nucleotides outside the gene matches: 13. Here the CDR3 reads CASSPLPTGLAGSYEQYF. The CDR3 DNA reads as TGTGCCAGCTCACCGCTCCCGACCGGGCTAGCGGGCTCCTACGAGCAGTACTTC.

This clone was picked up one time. The CDR3 protein is CASSISYSPLHF. The CDR3, as DNA: TGTGCCAGTAGTATTTCGTATTCACCCCTCCACTTT. This chain links TRBV19 with TRBJ1-6, with D uncertain. The CDR3 runs to 12 residues. With 3 bases removed from V and 8 bases from J, the gap between germline ends came to 5 bases. In germline, CDR1 is LNHDA, CDR2 SQIVND (reference sequence).

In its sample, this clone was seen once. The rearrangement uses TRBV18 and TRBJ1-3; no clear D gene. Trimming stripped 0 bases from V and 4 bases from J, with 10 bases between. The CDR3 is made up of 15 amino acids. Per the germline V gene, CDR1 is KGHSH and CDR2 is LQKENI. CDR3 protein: CASSPPAGRGNTIYF. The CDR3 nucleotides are TGTGCCAGCTCACCACCGGCGGGGAGAGGAAACACCATATATTTT.

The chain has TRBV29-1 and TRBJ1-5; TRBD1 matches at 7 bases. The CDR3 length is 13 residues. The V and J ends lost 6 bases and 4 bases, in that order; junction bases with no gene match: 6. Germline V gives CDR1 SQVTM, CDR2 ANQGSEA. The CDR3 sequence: CSVVGQANQPQHF. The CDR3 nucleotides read TGCAGCGTCGTTGGACAGGCTAATCAGCCCCAGCATTTT.

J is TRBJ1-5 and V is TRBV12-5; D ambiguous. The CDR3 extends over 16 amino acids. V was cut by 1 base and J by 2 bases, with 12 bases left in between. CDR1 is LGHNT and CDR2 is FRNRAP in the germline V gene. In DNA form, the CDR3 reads TGTGCTAGTGGTTTGGACCTCCGGGAGTGCAATCAGCCCCAGCATTTT. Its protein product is CASGLDLRECNQPQHF.

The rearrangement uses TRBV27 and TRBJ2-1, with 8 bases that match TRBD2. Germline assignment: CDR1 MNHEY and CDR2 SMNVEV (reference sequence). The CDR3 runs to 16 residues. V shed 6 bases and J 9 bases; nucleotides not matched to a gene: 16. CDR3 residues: CASRTQSGSFSFEQFF. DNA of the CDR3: TGTGCCAGCAGGACTCAAAGCGGGAGTTTTTCGTTTGAGCAGTTCTTC.

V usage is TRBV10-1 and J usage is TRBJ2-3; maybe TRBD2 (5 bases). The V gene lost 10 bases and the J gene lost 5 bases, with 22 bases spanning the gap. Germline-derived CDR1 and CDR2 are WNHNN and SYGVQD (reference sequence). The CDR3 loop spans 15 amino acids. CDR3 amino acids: CATPPLPGREDTQYF. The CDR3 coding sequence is TGCGCCACCCCCCCCCTACCAGGCCGGGAAGATACGCAGTATTTT.

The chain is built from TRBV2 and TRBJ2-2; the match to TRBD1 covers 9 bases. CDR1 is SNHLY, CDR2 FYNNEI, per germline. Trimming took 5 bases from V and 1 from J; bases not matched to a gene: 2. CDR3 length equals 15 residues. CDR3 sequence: CASSPGQGNTGELFF. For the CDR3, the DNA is TGTGCCAGCAGTCCGGGACAGGGGAACACCGGGGAGCTGTTTTTT.

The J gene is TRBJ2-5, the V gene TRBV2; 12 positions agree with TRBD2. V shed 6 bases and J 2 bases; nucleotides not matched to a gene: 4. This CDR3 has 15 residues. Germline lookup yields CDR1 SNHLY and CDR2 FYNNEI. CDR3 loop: CASRRTSGAQETQYF. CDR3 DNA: TGTGCCAGCAGGAGGACTAGCGGGGCACAAGAGACCCAGTACTTC.

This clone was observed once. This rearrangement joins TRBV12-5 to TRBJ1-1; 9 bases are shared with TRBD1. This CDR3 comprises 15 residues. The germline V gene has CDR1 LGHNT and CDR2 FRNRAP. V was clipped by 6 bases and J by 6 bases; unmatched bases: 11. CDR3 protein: CASGMGQGVMAEAFF. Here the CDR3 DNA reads TGTGCTAGTGGGATGGGACAGGGAGTCATGGCTGAAGCTTTCTTT.

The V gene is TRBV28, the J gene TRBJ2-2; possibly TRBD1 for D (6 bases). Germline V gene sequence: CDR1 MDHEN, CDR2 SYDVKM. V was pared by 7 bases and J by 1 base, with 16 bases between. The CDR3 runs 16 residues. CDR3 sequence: CASTYFGRGNTGELFF. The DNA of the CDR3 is TGTGCCAGCACCTATTTCGGCAGGGGGAACACCGGGGAGCTGTTTTTT.

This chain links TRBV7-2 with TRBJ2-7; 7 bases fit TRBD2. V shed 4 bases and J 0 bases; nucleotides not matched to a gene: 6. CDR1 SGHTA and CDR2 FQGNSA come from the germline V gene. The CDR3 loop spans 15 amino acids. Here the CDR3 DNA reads TGTGCCAGCAGCTGGCTAGCGGAGAGCTCCTACGAGCAGTACTTC. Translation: CASSWLAESSYEQYF.

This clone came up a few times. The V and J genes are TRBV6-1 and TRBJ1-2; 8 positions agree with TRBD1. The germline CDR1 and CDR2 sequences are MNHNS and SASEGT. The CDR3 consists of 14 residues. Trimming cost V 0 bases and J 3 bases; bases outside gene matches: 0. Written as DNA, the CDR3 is TGTGCCAGCAGTGAAGCGACAGGGGACTATGGCTACACCTTC. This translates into CASSEATGDYGYTF.

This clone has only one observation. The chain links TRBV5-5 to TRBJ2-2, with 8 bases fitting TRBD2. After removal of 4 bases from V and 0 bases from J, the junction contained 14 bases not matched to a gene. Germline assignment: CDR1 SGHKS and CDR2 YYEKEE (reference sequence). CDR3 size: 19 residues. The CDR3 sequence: CASSPPLRREASNTGELFF. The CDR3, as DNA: TGTGCCAGCAGCCCTCCCTTGAGGCGGGAGGCCTCGAACACCGGGGAGCTGTTTTTT.

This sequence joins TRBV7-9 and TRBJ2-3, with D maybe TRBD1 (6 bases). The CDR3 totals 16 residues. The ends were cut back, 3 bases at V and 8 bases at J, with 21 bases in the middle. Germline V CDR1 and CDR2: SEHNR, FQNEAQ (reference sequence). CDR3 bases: TGTGCCAGCAGCTTGGATTCAGGGGCTATATCCAGTACGCAGTATTTT. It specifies CASSLDSGAISSTQYF.

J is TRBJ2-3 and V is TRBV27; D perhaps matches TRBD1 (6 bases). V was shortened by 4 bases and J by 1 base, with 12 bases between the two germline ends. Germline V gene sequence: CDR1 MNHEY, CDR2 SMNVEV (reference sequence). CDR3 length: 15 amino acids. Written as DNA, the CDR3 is TGTGCCAGCAGTTCGACAGGTCGGGGCACAGATACGCAGTATTTT. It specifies CASSSTGRGTDTQYF.

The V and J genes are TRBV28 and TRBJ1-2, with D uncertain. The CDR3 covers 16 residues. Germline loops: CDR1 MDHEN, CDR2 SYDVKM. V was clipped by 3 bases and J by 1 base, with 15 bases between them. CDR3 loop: CASSFYGGRGNYGYTF. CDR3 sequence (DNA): TGTGCCAGCAGTTTTTATGGAGGGCGAGGTAACTATGGCTACACCTTC.

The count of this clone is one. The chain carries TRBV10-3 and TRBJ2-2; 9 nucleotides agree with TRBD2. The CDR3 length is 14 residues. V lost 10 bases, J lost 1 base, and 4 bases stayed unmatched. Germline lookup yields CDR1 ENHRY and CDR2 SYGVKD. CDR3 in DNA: TGTGCCACCGGACTAGCGATGAACACCGGGGAGCTGTTTTTT. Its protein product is CATGLAMNTGELFF.

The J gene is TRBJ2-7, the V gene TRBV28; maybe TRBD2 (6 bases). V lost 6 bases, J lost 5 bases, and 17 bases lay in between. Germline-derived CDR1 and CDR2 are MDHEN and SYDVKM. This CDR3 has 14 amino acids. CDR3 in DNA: TGTGCCAGCAGACTTACTAGTAGCGGCCACGAGCAGTACTTC. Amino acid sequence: CASRLTSSGHEQYF.

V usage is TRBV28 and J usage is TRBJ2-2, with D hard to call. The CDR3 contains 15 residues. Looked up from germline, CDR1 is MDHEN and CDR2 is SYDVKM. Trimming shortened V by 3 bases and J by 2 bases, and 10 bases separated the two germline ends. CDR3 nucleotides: TGTGCCAGCAGTTTGTTACAGAAAAACACCGGGGAGCTGTTTTTT. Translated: CASSLLQKNTGELFF.

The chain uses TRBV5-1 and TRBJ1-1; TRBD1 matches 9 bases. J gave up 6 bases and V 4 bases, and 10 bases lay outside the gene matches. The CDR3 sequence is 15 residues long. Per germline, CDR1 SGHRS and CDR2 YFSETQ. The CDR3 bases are TGCGCCAGCAGCGTAGGGACAGGGCCTTTCGCTGAAGCTTTCTTT. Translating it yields CASSVGTGPFAEAFF.

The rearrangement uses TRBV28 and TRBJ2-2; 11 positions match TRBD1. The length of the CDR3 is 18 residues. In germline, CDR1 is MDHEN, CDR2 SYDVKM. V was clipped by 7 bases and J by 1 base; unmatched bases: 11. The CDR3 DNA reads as TGTGCCAGCAAAGTTTCCCCCGGGACAGGGGGGAACACCGGGGAGCTGTTTTTT. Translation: CASKVSPGTGGNTGELFF.

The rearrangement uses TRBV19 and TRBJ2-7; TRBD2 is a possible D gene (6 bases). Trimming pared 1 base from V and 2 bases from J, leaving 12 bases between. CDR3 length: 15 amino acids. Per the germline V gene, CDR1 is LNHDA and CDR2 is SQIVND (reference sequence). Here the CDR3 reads CASSIGSGFPYEQYF. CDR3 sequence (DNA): TGTGCCAGTAGTATAGGAAGCGGGTTCCCCTACGAGCAGTACTTC.

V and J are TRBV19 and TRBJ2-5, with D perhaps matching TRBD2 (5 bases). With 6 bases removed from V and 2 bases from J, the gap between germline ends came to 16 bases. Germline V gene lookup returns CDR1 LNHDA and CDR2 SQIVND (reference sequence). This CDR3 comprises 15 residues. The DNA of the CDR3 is TGTGCCAGTAGCACGCTACCCCGGGATCAAGAGACCCAGTACTTC. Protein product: CASSTLPRDQETQYF.

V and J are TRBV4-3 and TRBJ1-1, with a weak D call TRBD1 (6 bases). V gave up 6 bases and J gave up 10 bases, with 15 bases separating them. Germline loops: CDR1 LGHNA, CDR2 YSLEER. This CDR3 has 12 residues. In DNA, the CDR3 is TGCGCCAGCAGTCGCAGGGGAGGGGTAGCTTTCTTT. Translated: CASSRRGGVAFF.